The next 18 T cell receptor beta chains were all read from a single sample in a study of OX40 agonist ivuxolimab in advanced cancers. TCRdb's table, derived via immunoSEQ multiplex PCR, lists solely in-frame clones and lacks some. This table holds approximately 94,000 clones, approximately 80% found once. Sequenced here: CD4+ or CD8+ T cells sorted from blood, sampled in a trial of the OX40 agonist ivuxolimab. The receptors shown here come from an adult with an advanced solid tumor such as melanoma, head and neck, liver or kidney cancer.

The chain is built from TRBV2 and TRBJ1-5; no clear D gene. Trimming removed 1 base from V and 5 bases from J, with 12 bases in between. CDR1 is SNHLY, CDR2 FYNNEI, per germline. This CDR3 region has 15 residues. Here the CDR3 DNA reads TGTGCCAGCAGTGAAGAATCGGGGTTCGATCAGCCCCAGCATTTT. Amino acid sequence: CASSEESGFDQPQHF.

The genes are TRBV2 and TRBJ2-7, with D possibly matching TRBD1 (6 bases). Trimming took off 4 bases at V and 7 bases at J, with 14 bases between the two ends. Germline CDR1 and CDR2: SNHLY and FYNNEI. The CDR3 covers 13 residues. The CDR3 sequence is CASSGKGGSEQYV. CDR3 DNA: TGTGCCAGCAGTGGGAAAGGGGGTTCGGAGCAGTACGTC.

The chain joins TRBV28 to TRBJ1-3; maybe TRBD1 (5 bases). Trimming pared 3 bases from V and 5 bases from J, leaving 11 bases between. CDR1 is MDHEN, CDR2 SYDVKM, per germline. The CDR3 spans 14 residues. CDR3 region: CASSFSGARNTIYF. CDR3 DNA: TGTGCCAGCAGTTTTTCCGGGGCCAGAAACACCATATATTTT.

CDR3 bases: TGTGCCAGCAGTTTAGGGTCAGGGAAGCAGCCCCAGCATTTT. This codes for CASSLGSGKQPQHF. The gene calls are TRBV28 and TRBJ1-5; tentative D call: TRBD1 (5 bases). Trimming shortened V by 2 bases and J by 7 bases, and 12 bases separated the two germline ends. Germline V CDR1 and CDR2: MDHEN, SYDVKM. The length of the CDR3 is 14 residues.

This sequence joins TRBV28 and TRBJ2-7, with D possibly matching TRBD2 (5 bases). V shed 6 bases and J shed 2 bases, with 11 bases lying between them. Germline CDR1 and CDR2: MDHEN and SYDVKM. This CDR3 is built from 13 residues. The DNA of the CDR3 is TGTGCCAGCAGAACTGAGGGAGCCTACGAGCAGTACTTC. Amino acid sequence: CASRTEGAYEQYF. Full variable domain (remainder filled in from reference TRBV28 and TRBJ2-7): DVKVTQSSRYLVKRTGEKVFLECVQDMDHENMFWYRQDPGLGLRLIYFSYDVKMKEKGDIPEGYSVSREKKERFSLILESASTNQTSMYLCASRTEGAYEQYFGPGTRLTVT.

The rearrangement uses TRBV6-5 and TRBJ2-1; the D gene could be TRBD1 or TRBD2 (6 bases each). Trimming pared 8 bases from V and 5 bases from J, leaving 16 bases between. This CDR3 spans 14 amino acids. Germline V gene lookup returns CDR1 MNHEY and CDR2 SVGAGI. CDR3 nucleotide sequence: TGTGCCAGCCGAGGAGGGACACTCAACAATGAGCAGTTCTTC. It is translated as CASRGGTLNNEQFF.

The chain employs TRBV7-2 and TRBJ1-6; D not certain. The CDR3 contains 15 residues. Germline loops: CDR1 SGHTA, CDR2 FQGNSA. The V end was cut by 5 bases, the J end by 0 bases, with 8 bases between. CDR3 sequence reads: CASSLQSSYNSPLHF. The CDR3 DNA reads TGTGCCAGCAGCCTACAGAGCTCCTATAATTCACCCCTCCACTTT.

The sample holds a few counts of this clone. The J gene is TRBJ2-3, the V gene TRBV5-6; no reliable D call. V was pared by 1 base and J by 2 bases, with 20 bases between. The CDR3 has 18 amino acids. Germline V gene lookup returns CDR1 SGHDT and CDR2 YYEEEE. The DNA of the CDR3 is TGTGCCAGCAGCTTGACTCCCCTGTGGGGAAGGGACACAGATACGCAGTATTTT. It yields the protein CASSLTPLWGRDTDTQYF. Filled out from reference TRBV5-6 and TRBJ2-3, the complete variable domain reads DAGVTQSPTHLIKTRGQQVTLRCSPKSGHDTVSWYQQALGQGPQFIFQYYEEEERQRGNFPDRFSGHQFPNYSSELNVNALLLGDSALYLCASSLTPLWGRDTDTQYFGPGTRLTVL.

The chain joins TRBV10-3 to TRBJ1-2, with 8 bases lining up with TRBD1. CDR1 is ENHRY and CDR2 is SYGVKD in the germline V gene. CDR3 size: 15 residues. V was clipped by 0 bases and J by 7 bases; unmatched bases: 7. CDR3 amino acids: CAISESGQAGAGYTF. The DNA of the CDR3 is TGTGCCATCAGTGAGTCGGGACAGGCGGGGGCTGGCTACACCTTC.

CDR3 coding DNA: TGTGCCAGCAGCTCGAAACTAGCGGGGGGATCCTACCTGAATGAGCAGTTCTTC. This translates into CASSSKLAGGSYLNEQFF. The chain recombines TRBV5-4 with TRBJ2-1; TRBD2 agrees at 12 bases. There are 18 residues in the CDR3. Germline CDR1 SGHNT, CDR2 YYREEE (reference sequence). V lost 3 bases and J lost 7; bases outside the gene matches: 14.

V gene TRBV5-1 combines with J gene TRBJ2-3; TRBD1 is a possible D gene (6 bases). CDR3 length equals 17 residues. Per germline, CDR1 SGHRS and CDR2 YFSETQ. The V and J ends lost 7 bases and 0 bases respectively, with 21 bases between them. CDR3 sequence: CASQSLKDSRSTDTQYF. CDR3 DNA: TGCGCCAGCCAGTCTTTGAAGGACAGTCGAAGCACAGATACGCAGTATTTT.

The rearrangement uses TRBV6-5 and TRBJ1-4; maybe TRBD1 (5 bases). Trimming shortened V by 4 bases and J by 6 bases, and 12 bases separated the two germline ends. From germline, CDR1 is MNHEY and CDR2 SVGAGI. This CDR3 has 14 amino acids. The CDR3 protein is CASSLGGVHEKLFF. DNA for the CDR3: TGTGCCAGCAGTTTGGGGGGAGTACATGAAAAACTGTTTTTT.

The chain is built from TRBV9 and TRBJ2-5; possibly TRBD2 for D (7 bases). With the DNA end fitting TRBJ2-7 better, the J assignment may be wrong. CDR3 size: 15 residues. CDR1 and CDR2 (germline): SGDLS, YYNGEE. CDR3 in amino acids: CASSADGGQGYEQYF. In nucleotides, the CDR3 is TGTGCCAGCAGCGCCGACGGGGGGCAAGGGTACGAGCAGTACTTC.

V and J are TRBV27 and TRBJ1-1; no definite D call. The ends were cut back, 2 bases at V and 0 bases at J, with 10 bases in the middle. Looked up from germline, CDR1 is MNHEY and CDR2 is SMNVEV (reference sequence). This CDR3 has 15 residues. The CDR3 loop reads CASSLVRGMNTEAFF. The CDR3 DNA reads TGTGCCAGCAGTTTAGTACGGGGAATGAACACTGAAGCTTTCTTT.

This clone was counted only a few times. Other DNA sequences in this specimen translate into the identical CDR3. The chain has TRBV10-3 and TRBJ2-7, with D perhaps TRBD2 (5 bases). The CDR3 spans 14 residues. The germline V gene has CDR1 ENHRY and CDR2 SYGVKD. The V end lost 0 bases, the J end lost 1 base, and 7 bases lay between the germline ends. The CDR3 DNA is TGTGCCATCAGTGAGTCTCGGGAATCCTACGAGCAGTACTTC. Its protein product is CAISESRESYEQYF.

This chain uses TRBV19 with TRBJ1-5; D not resolved. Germline V lookup: CDR1 LNHDA, CDR2 SQIVND (reference sequence). The CDR3 runs 15 residues. V was shortened by 7 bases and J by 0 bases, with 13 bases between the two germline ends. The CDR3 sequence is CASNAFGSSNQPQHF. In DNA form, the CDR3 reads TGTGCCAGTAATGCTTTTGGGTCTAGCAATCAGCCCCAGCATTTT.

The rearrangement links TRBV7-7 to TRBJ1-4; 12 bases match TRBD1. This CDR3 contains 16 residues. Germline V gene data show CDR1 as SSHAT and CDR2 as FNYEAQ (reference sequence). The ends lost 2 bases at V and 7 bases at J; junction bases unmatched: 5. The CDR3 sequence is CASSLLGTGGREKLFF. The CDR3 nucleotides read TGTGCCAGCAGCTTATTAGGGACAGGGGGCCGTGAAAAACTGTTTTTT.

The J gene is TRBJ2-7, the V gene TRBV10-3, with D hard to call. CDR3 length: 15 amino acids. The V end was cut by 0 bases, the J end by 2 bases, with 11 bases between. Germline V gene data show CDR1 as ENHRY and CDR2 as SYGVKD. CDR3: CAISESKGGPYEQYF. DNA for the CDR3: TGTGCCATCAGTGAGTCAAAGGGCGGACCCTACGAGCAGTACTTC.